The present T cell receptor (beta chain) was sequenced within a study of blood T cell repertoires in COVID-19. Study details: Material from acute and convalescent COVID-19 was sourced from the United States, Italy and Spain. PBMCs, B-cell-depleted T cells, or T cells provided the cDNA or gDNA that made up the material.

The germline V gene has CDR1 SGDLS and CDR2 YYNGEE. Trimming at V came to 4 bases and at J to 2 bases, leaving 9 bases not matched to a gene. This CDR3 is 15 amino acids long. As processed by the authors: It was from reference gene primer amplification that nucleated cell counts were estimated. Here immunoSEQ multiplex PCR was the method, and the copy in TCRdb shows in-frame clones only, minus some. That table supplies the V and J calls and clone size; D and trimming were determined from the DNA. The table records approximately 97,000 clones, 70% to 90% of them present only once. Sequencing was carried out using peripheral blood. The origin of this receptor is a human donor in a cohort sampled during active COVID-19. This sequence joins TRBV9 and TRBJ2-7, with 7 bases fitting TRBD1. CDR3: CASSPQRTGPYEQYF. CDR3 in DNA: TGTGCCAGCAGCCCTCAGAGGACAGGCCCCTACGAGCAGTACTTC.